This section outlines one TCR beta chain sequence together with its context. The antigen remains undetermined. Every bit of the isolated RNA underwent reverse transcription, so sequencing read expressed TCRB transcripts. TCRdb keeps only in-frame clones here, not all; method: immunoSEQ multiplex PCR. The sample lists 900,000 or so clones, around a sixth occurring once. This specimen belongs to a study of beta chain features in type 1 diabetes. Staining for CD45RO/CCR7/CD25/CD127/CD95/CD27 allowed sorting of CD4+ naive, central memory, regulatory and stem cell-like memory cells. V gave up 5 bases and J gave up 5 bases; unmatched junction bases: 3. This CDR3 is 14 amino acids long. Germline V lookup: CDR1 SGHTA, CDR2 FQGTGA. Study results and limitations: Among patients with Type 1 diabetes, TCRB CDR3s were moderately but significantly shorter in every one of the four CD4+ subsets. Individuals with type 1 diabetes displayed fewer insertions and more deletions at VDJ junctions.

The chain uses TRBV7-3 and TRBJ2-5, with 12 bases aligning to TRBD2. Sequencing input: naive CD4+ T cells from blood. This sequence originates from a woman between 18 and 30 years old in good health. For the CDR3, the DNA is TGTGCCAGCAGCAAGACTAGCGGGAGTGAGACCCAGTACTTC. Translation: CASSKTSGSETQYF.